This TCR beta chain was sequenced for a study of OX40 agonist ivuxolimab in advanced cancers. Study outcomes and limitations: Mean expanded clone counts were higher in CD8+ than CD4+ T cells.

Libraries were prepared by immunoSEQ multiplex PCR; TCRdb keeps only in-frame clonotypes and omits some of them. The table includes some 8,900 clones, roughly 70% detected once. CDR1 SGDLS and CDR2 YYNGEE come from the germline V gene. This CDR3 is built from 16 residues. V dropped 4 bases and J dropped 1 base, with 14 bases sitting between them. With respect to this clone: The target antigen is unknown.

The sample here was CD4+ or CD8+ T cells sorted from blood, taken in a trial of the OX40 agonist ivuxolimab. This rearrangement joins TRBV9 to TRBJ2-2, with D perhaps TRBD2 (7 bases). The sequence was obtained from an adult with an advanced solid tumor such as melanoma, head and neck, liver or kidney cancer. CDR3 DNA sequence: TGTGCCAGCAGCCTGCGCGGGGGCCGGAACACCGGGGAGCTGTTTTTT. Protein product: CASSLRGGRNTGELFF.